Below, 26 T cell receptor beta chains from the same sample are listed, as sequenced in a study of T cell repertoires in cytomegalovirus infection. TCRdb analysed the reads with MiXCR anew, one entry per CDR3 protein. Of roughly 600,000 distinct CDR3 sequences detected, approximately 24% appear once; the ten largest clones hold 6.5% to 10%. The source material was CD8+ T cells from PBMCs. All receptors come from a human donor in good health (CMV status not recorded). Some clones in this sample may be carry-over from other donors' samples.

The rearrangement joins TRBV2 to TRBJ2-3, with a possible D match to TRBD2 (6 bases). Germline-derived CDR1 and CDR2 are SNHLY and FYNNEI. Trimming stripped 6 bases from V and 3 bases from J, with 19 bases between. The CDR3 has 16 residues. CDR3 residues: CASSGSRRGGTDTQYF. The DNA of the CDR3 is TGTGCCAGCAGCGGGAGTAGGAGGGGCGGGACAGATACGCAGTATTTT.

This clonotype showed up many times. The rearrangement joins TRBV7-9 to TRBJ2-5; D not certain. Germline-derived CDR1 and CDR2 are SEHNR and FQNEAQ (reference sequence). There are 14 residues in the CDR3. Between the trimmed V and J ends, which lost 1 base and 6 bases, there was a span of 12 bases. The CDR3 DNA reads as TGTGCCAGCAGCTTAGTTACGGGCTTGAAGACCCAGTACTTC. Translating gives CASSLVTGLKTQYF.

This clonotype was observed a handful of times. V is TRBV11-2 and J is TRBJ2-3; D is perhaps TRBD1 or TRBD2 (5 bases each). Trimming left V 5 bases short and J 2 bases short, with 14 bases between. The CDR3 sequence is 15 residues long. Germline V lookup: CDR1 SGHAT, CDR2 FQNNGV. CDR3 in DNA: TGTGCCAGCAGCCGAGAGGGGTTCTACACAGATACGCAGTATTTT. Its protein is CASSREGFYTDTQYF.

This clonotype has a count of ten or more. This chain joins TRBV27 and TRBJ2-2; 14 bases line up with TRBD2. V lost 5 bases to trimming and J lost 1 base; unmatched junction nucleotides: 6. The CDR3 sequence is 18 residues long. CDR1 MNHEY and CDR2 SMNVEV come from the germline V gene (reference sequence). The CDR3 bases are TGTGCCAGCAGTCAGACTAGCGGGGGGGCCGTGAACACCGGGGAGCTGTTTTTT. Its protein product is CASSQTSGGAVNTGELFF.

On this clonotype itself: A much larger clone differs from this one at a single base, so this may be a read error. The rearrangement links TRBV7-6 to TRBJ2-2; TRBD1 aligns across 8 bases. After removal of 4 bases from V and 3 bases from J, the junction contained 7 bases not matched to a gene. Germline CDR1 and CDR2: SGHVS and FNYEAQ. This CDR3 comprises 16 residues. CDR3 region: CASSSWIQGDTGELFF. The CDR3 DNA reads TGTGCCAGCAGCTCCTGGATACAGGGGGACACCGGGGAGCTGTTTTTT.

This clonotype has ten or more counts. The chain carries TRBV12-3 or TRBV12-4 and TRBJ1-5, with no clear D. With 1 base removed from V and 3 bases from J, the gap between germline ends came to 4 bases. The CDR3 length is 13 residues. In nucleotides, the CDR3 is TGTGCCAGCAGTTTAGACTACAATCAGCCCCAGCATTTT. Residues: CASSLDYNQPQHF.

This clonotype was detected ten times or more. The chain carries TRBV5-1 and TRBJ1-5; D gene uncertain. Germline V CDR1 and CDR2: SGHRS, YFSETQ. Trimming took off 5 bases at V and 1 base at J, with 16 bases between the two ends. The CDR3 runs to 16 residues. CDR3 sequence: CASRTPTGGSNQPQHF. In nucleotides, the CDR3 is TGCGCCAGCAGAACACCGACGGGAGGGAGCAATCAGCCCCAGCATTTT.

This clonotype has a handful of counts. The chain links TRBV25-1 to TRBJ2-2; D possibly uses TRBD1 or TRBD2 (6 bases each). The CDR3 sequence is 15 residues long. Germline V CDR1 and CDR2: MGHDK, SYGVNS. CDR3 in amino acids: CAARGERGFTGELFF. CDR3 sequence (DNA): TGTGCAGCGAGGGGGGAGAGAGGGTTCACCGGGGAGCTGTTTTTT.

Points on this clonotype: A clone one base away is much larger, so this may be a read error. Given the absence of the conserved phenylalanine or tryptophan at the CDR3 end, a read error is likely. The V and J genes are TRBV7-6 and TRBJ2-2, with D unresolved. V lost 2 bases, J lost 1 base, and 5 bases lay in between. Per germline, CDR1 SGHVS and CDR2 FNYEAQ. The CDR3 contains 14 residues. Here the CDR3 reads CASSLYRNTGELFC. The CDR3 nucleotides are TGTGCCAGCAGCTTATACCGGAACACCGGGGAGCTGTTTTGT.

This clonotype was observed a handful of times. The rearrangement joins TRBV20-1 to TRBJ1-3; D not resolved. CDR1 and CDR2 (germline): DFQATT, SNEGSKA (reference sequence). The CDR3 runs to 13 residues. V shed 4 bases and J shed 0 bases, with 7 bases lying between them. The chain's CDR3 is CSAKQSSGNTIYF. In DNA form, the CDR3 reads TGCAGTGCTAAACAGAGCTCTGGAAACACCATATATTTT.

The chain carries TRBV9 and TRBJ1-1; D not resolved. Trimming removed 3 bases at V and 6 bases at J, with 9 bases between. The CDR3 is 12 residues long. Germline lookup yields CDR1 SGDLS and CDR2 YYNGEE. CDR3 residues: CASSAPGPEAFF. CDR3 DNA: TGTGCCAGCAGCGCTCCCGGGCCTGAAGCTTTCTTT.

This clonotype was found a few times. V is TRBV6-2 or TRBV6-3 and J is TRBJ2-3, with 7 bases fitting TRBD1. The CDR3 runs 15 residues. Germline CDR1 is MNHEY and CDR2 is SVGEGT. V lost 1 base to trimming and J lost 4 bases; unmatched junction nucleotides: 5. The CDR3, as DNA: TGTGCCAGCAGTTACTTATCCGGGACAGCAGATACGCAGTATTTT. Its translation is CASSYLSGTADTQYF.

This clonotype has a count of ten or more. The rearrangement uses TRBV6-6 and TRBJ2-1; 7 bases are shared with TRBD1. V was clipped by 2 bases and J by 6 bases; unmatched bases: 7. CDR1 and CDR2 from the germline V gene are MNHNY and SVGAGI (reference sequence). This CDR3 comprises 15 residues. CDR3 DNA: TGTGCCAGCAGTTACCCGAGCGACAGGGTCAATGAGCAGTTCTTC. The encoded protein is CASSYPSDRVNEQFF.

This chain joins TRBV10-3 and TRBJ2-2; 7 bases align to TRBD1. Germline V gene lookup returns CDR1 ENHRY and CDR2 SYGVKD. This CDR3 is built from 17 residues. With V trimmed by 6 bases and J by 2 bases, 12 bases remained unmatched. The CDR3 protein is CAIRTPSGTVNTGELFF. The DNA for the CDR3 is TGTGCCATCAGAACACCCTCCGGGACAGTAAACACCGGGGAGCTGTTTTTT.

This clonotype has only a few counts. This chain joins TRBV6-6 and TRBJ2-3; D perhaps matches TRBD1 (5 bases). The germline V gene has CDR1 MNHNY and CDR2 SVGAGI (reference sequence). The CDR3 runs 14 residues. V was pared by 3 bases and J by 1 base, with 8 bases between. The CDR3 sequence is CASSYGAGTDTQYF. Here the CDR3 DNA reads TGTGCCAGCAGTTATGGGGCGGGCACAGATACGCAGTATTTT.

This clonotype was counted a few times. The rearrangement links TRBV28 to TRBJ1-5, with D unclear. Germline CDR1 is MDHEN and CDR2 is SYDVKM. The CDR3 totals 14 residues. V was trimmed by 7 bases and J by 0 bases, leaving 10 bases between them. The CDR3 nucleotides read TGTGCCAGCACGTCTGGTGATAGCAATCAGCCCCAGCATTTT. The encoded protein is CASTSGDSNQPQHF.

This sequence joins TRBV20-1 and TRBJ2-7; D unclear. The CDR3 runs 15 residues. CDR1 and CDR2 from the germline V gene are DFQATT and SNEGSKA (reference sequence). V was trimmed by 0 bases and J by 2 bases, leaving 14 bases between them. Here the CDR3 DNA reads TGCAGTGCTAGAGATCTGGTGGGTCATCCCTACGAGCAGTACGTC. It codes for CSARDLVGHPYEQYV.

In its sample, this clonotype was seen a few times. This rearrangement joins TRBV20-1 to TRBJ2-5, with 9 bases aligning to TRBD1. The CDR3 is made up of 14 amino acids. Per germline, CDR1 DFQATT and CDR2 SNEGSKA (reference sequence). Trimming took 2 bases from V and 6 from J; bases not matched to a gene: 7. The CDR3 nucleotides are TGCAGTGCTAGAAGCCAGGACAGGGGTCAGACCCAGTACTTC. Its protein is CSARSQDRGQTQYF.

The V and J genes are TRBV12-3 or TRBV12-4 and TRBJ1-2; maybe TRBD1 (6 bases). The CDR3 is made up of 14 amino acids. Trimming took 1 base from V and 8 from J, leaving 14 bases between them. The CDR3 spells CASSLDWGQLGYTF. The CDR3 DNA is TGTGCCAGCAGTTTAGACTGGGGGCAGCTCGGCTACACCTTC.

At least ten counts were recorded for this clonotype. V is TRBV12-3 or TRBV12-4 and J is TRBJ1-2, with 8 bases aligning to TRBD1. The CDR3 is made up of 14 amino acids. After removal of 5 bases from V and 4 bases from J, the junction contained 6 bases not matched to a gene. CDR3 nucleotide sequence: TGTGCCAGCAGTCTTGACGGGACAGGCTATGGCTACACCTTC. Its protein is CASSLDGTGYGYTF.

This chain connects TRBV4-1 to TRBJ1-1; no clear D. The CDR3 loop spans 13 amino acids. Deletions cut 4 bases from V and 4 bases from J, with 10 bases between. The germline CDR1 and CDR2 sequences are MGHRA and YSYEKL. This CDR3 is CASSPLGFTEAFF. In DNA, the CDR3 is TGCGCCAGCAGCCCGCTGGGTTTCACTGAAGCTTTCTTT.

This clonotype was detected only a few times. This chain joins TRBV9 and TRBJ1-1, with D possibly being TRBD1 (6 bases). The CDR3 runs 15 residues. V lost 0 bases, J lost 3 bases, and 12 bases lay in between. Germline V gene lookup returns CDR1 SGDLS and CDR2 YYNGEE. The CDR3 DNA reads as TGTGCCAGCAGCGTAGCCAACAGGGTAGACACTGAAGCTTTCTTT. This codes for CASSVANRVDTEAFF.

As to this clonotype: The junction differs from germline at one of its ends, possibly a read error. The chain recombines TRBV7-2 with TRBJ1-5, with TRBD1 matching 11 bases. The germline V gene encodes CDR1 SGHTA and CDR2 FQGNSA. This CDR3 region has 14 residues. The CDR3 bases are TGTGCCAGCAGCTCCGGGACAGGGGGTCAGTCCCAGCATTTT. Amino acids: CASSSGTGGQSQHF.

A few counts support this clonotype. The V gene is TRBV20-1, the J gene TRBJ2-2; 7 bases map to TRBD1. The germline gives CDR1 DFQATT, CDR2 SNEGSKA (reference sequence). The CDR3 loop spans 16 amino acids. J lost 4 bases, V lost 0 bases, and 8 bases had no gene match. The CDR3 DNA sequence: TGCAGTGCTAGAGATGATTCGACAGGGATCACCGGGGAGCTGTTTTTT. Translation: CSARDDSTGITGELFF.

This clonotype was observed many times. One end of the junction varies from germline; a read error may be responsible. The CDR3 loop is CASSSDPPGQGVAEQYF. CDR3 coding DNA: TGTGCTAGCAGCTCAGATCCTCCGGGACAGGGGGTGGCCGAGCAGTACTTC. The J gene is TRBJ2-7, the V gene TRBV7-7; 11 nucleotides align to TRBD1. The CDR3 extends over 17 amino acids. Germline values: CDR1 SSHAT, CDR2 FNYEAQ (reference sequence). The full variable domain, in which reference TRBV7-7 and TRBJ2-7 provide the parts outside the CDR3, is GAGVSQSPRYKVTKRGQDVTLRCDPISSHATLYWYQQALGQGPEFLTYFNYEAQPDKSGLPSDRFSAERPEGSISTLTIQRTEQRDSAMYRCASSSDPPGQGVAEQYFGPGTRLTVT.

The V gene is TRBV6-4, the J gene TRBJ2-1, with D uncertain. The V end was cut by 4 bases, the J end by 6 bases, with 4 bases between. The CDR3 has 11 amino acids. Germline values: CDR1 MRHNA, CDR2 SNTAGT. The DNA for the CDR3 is TGTGCCAGCAGTGCCGGCAATGAGCAGTTCTTC. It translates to CASSAGNEQFF.